Listed here are 27 T cell receptor beta chains from one sample, sequenced in a study of blood T cell repertoires in COVID-19. Repertoires were generated with immunoSEQ multiplex PCR, while TCRdb's copy carries only in-frame clones and drops some. The table lists fewer than 250,000 clones, around 84% of them singletons. The sequencing input was peripheral blood. These receptors came from a man under 40 with active or convalescent COVID-19.

This clone was picked up one time. CDR3 region: CASRTDRSNQPQHF. For the CDR3, the DNA is TGTGCCAGCAGAACGGACAGGAGCAATCAGCCCCAGCATTTT. V is TRBV6-5 and J is TRBJ1-5; 7 nucleotides match TRBD1. V lost 6 bases to trimming and J lost 1 base; unmatched junction nucleotides: 3. The CDR3 is 14 residues long. The germline V gene encodes CDR1 MNHEY and CDR2 SVGAGI.

J is TRBJ2-2 and V is TRBV15; 7 nucleotides line up with TRBD1. The trim removed 4 bases at V and 8 bases at J, leaving 10 bases unmatched. Germline assignment: CDR1 LNHNV and CDR2 YYDKDF (reference sequence). The CDR3 covers 15 residues. The CDR3 spells CATSTDRAAAGELFF. The CDR3 DNA reads TGTGCCACCAGCACAGACAGGGCGGCAGCTGGGGAGCTGTTTTTT.

The DNA for the CDR3 is TGTGCCAGCAGTAAAGACAGGGGGCCCGATGAGCAGTTCTTC. It yields the protein CASSKDRGPDEQFF. The V gene is TRBV2, the J gene TRBJ2-1; 10 nucleotides align to TRBD1. The CDR3 has 14 residues. V shed 5 bases and J 8 bases; nucleotides not matched to a gene: 6. Looked up from germline, CDR1 is SNHLY and CDR2 is FYNNEI.

The chain carries TRBV7-2 and TRBJ2-7; possible D gene TRBD1, 6 bases. Germline lookup yields CDR1 SGHTA and CDR2 FQGNSA. The ends were cut back, 1 base at V and 4 bases at J, with 14 bases in the middle. The CDR3 contains 15 residues. CDR3 coding DNA: TGTGCCAGCAGCTTAGGCCCCGGGACACAATACGAGCAGTACTTC. Its translation is CASSLGPGTQYEQYF.

The chain combines TRBV15 with TRBJ2-7; the match to TRBD2 covers 9 bases. The CDR3 covers 23 residues. With V trimmed by 0 bases and J by 3 bases, 27 bases remained unmatched. Germline loops: CDR1 LNHNV, CDR2 YYDKDF (reference sequence). The DNA for the CDR3 is TGTGCCACCAGCAGAGAGGCGCCGGCCGGGACTAGCACCTTCCTGCGACGTTACTACGAGCAGTACTTC. It translates to CATSREAPAGTSTFLRRYYEQYF.

The chain is built from TRBV9 and TRBJ2-6; tentatively, D is TRBD2 (5 bases). Trimming took 4 bases from V and 14 from J, leaving 19 bases between them. The CDR3 runs 14 residues. Germline V gene data show CDR1 as SGDLS and CDR2 as YYNGEE. The CDR3 loop is CASSPWTQFPLLTF. In DNA, the CDR3 is TGTGCCAGCAGCCCCTGGACTCAATTCCCCCTCCTGACTTTC.

The chain links TRBV15 to TRBJ2-2; 9 positions match TRBD2. Germline V gives CDR1 LNHNV, CDR2 YYDKDF (reference sequence). J was trimmed by 6 bases and V by 3 bases; bases with no gene match: 5. The CDR3 is made up of 15 amino acids. CDR3: CATSSLAGKAGELFF. In nucleotides, the CDR3 is TGTGCCACCAGCAGCCTAGCGGGAAAAGCCGGGGAGCTGTTTTTT.

This clone was picked up a small number of times. The chain combines TRBV15 with TRBJ1-1; tentative D call: TRBD1 (5 bases). Germline assignment: CDR1 LNHNV and CDR2 YYDKDF (reference sequence). The length of the CDR3 is 13 residues. V lost 0 bases, J lost 10 bases, and 12 bases lay in between. CDR3 DNA: TGTGCCACCAGCAGAGACGGGGGGGATGTAGCTTTCTTT. This codes for CATSRDGGDVAFF.

This chain uses TRBV6-2 or TRBV6-3 with TRBJ1-5; tentative D call: TRBD1 (5 bases). The CDR3 contains 15 residues. Trimming cost V 5 bases and J 1 base, with 12 bases left between them. Germline loops: CDR1 MNHEY, CDR2 SVGEGT. The CDR3 loop reads CASSPGLFSNQPQHF. In DNA, the CDR3 is TGTGCCAGCAGTCCGGGACTGTTCAGCAATCAGCCCCAGCATTTT.

The V call is TRBV5-4, the J call TRBJ2-3, with a tentative D call TRBD1 (6 bases). V was trimmed by 1 base and J by 1 base, leaving 10 bases between them. The length of the CDR3 is 15 residues. The germline V gene encodes CDR1 SGHNT and CDR2 YYREEE (reference sequence). The CDR3 protein is CASSLRTERTDTQYF. The CDR3 coding sequence is TGTGCCAGCAGCTTGAGGACAGAGCGCACAGATACGCAGTATTTT. Full variable domain (remainder filled in from reference TRBV5-4 and TRBJ2-3): ETGVTQSPTHLIKTRGQQVTLRCSSQSGHNTVSWYQQALGQGPQFIFQYYREEENGRGNFPPRFSGLQFPNYSSELNVNALELDDSALYLCASSLRTERTDTQYFGPGTRLTVL.

The rearrangement links TRBV2 to TRBJ2-1, with D hard to call. Germline V gene data show CDR1 as SNHLY and CDR2 as FYNNEI. Trimming removed 4 bases from V and 0 bases from J, with 4 bases in between. CDR3 length equals 13 residues. The CDR3 sequence: CASSVYSYNEQFF. CDR3 DNA sequence: TGTGCCAGCAGTGTCTACTCCTACAATGAGCAGTTCTTC.

The V call is TRBV4-2, the J call TRBJ2-3, with a tentative D call TRBD2 (6 bases). The V end lost 1 base, the J end lost 0 bases, and 14 bases lay between the germline ends. The germline V gene has CDR1 LGHNA and CDR2 YNFKEQ. This CDR3 region has 17 residues. The CDR3 protein is CASSQAGDSISTDTQYF. CDR3 nucleotide sequence: TGTGCCAGCAGCCAAGCTGGGGACTCCATAAGCACAGATACGCAGTATTTT.

This clone has only one observation. The chain couples TRBV28 to TRBJ1-4; D is unclear. The CDR3 loop spans 11 amino acids. CDR1 is MDHEN and CDR2 is SYDVKM in the germline V gene. Trimming took 6 bases from V and 4 from J, leaving 3 bases between them. CDR3 in DNA: TGTGCCAGCAGGCGTAATGAAAAACTGTTTTTT. Its translation is CASRRNEKLFF. Full variable domain (missing parts from reference TRBV28 and TRBJ1-4): DVKVTQSSRYLVKRTGEKVFLECVQDMDHENMFWYRQDPGLGLRLIYFSYDVKMKEKGDIPEGYSVSREKKERFSLILESASTNQTSMYLCASRRNEKLFFGSGTQLSVL.

CDR3 sequence (DNA): TGTGCCAGCAGCCTTGGACTAGCGGGAGGAGTAGAGACCCAGTACTTC. It yields the protein CASSLGLAGGVETQYF. V is TRBV7-9 and J is TRBJ2-5; 14 positions match TRBD2. The CDR3 consists of 16 residues. CDR1 SEHNR and CDR2 FQNEAQ come from the germline V gene (reference sequence). J lost 4 bases, V lost 5 bases, and 6 bases had no gene match.

The chain's CDR3 is CASSQPSSPSTDTQYF. The CDR3 nucleotides read TGCGCCAGCAGCCAACCTAGCTCCCCTAGCACAGATACGCAGTATTTT. J is TRBJ2-3 and V is TRBV4-1; maybe TRBD2 (5 bases). The CDR3 is made up of 16 amino acids. Germline loops: CDR1 MGHRA, CDR2 YSYEKL. Trimming removed 2 bases at V and 0 bases at J, with 12 bases between.

This clone was detected once. The chain joins TRBV4-1 to TRBJ2-2; TRBD2 agrees at 11 bases. V dropped 4 bases and J dropped 0; count of bases not matched to a gene: 16. Germline V gene data show CDR1 as MGHRA and CDR2 as YSYEKL. This CDR3 spans 21 amino acids. The CDR3 nucleotides read TGCGCCAGCAGCCGAAAAAGGGGGACTAGCGGAATAGCCGCGAACACCGGGGAGCTGTTTTTT. Its translation is CASSRKRGTSGIAANTGELFF.

The genes are TRBV7-9 and TRBJ2-5; 9 positions agree with TRBD1. J was trimmed by 3 bases and V by 4 bases; bases with no gene match: 3. The CDR3 consists of 14 residues. Germline V gene lookup returns CDR1 SEHNR and CDR2 FQNEAQ (reference sequence). The CDR3 nucleotides are TGTGCCAGCAGCTCCCGGGACAGGGAAGAGACCCAGTACTTC. Encoded protein: CASSSRDREETQYF.

This chain connects TRBV12-3 or TRBV12-4 to TRBJ2-1; 9 bases agree with TRBD1. V lost 5 bases to trimming and J lost 10 bases; unmatched junction nucleotides: 6. The CDR3 length is 13 residues. CDR3 bases: TGTGCCAGCAGTCCAAACAGGGGGCACGAGCAGTTCTTC. It translates to CASSPNRGHEQFF.

The genes are TRBV6-2 or TRBV6-3 and TRBJ1-2; no clear D. Germline V gene lookup returns CDR1 MNHEY and CDR2 SVGEGT. The CDR3 totals 13 residues. Trimming pared 2 bases from V and 0 bases from J, leaving 4 bases between. CDR3 amino acids: CASSYGANYGYTF. The CDR3 DNA is TGTGCCAGCAGTTACGGAGCTAACTATGGCTACACCTTC.

The chain has TRBV5-1 and TRBJ1-4; a weak D match, TRBD1 (5 bases). Germline V gene data show CDR1 as SGHRS and CDR2 as YFSETQ. This CDR3 has 16 amino acids. Deletions cut 2 bases from V and 3 bases from J, with 14 bases between. The CDR3 nucleotides read TGCGCCAGCAGCTTCAATGGGGGGTCGGCTAATGAAAAACTGTTTTTT. Encoded protein: CASSFNGGSANEKLFF.

The chain has TRBV15 and TRBJ1-5; a possible D gene is TRBD1 (6 bases). Between the trimmed V and J ends, which lost 3 bases and 11 bases, there was a span of 17 bases. The CDR3 totals 14 residues. In germline, CDR1 is LNHNV, CDR2 YYDKDF (reference sequence). CDR3 loop: CATSSRDIWETQHF. The CDR3 DNA follows: TGTGCCACCAGCAGCCGGGACATCTGGGAGACCCAGCATTTT.

V gene TRBV6-5 combines with J gene TRBJ2-1; TRBD1 aligns across 7 bases. J was trimmed by 5 bases and V by 5 bases; bases with no gene match: 9. From germline, CDR1 is MNHEY and CDR2 SVGAGI. The CDR3 loop spans 15 amino acids. The CDR3 DNA reads TGTGCCAGCAGTCCACCGGGGACAGCTAACAATGAGCAGTTCTTC. It translates to CASSPPGTANNEQFF.

This clone has a single count. This CDR3 reads CASSLPGGITDTQYF. The DNA for the CDR3 is TGCGCCAGCAGCTTACCCGGAGGGATCACAGATACGCAGTATTTT. This chain links TRBV5-1 with TRBJ2-3, with D tentatively TRBD2 (6 bases). The CDR3 is 15 amino acids. From germline, CDR1 is SGHRS and CDR2 YFSETQ. The germline V and J ends were trimmed by 2 bases and 2 bases, with 12 bases remaining between them.

The V call is TRBV10-3, the J call TRBJ2-3; D unresolved. The length of the CDR3 is 13 residues. Per germline, CDR1 ENHRY and CDR2 SYGVKD. V was shortened by 6 bases and J by 0 bases, with 7 bases between the two germline ends. The CDR3 nucleotides read TGTGCCATCAGGAGCCTTAGCACAGATACGCAGTATTTT. It encodes CAIRSLSTDTQYF.

The chain joins TRBV7-2 to TRBJ2-1; 10 positions match TRBD1. The V gene end was trimmed by 1 base and the J gene end by 10 bases; junction bases not matched to a gene: 4. This CDR3 is 14 amino acids long. Germline V gene data show CDR1 as SGHTA and CDR2 as FQGNSA. CDR3 sequence (DNA): TGTGCCAGCAGCTTAGGACAGGGGGCAAACGAGCAGTTCTTC. This sequence encodes CASSLGQGANEQFF.

The gene calls are TRBV7-2 and TRBJ2-1; 8 bases match TRBD2. V shed 5 bases, J shed 14 bases, and the junction held 8 bases outside the gene matches. This CDR3 has 12 amino acids. The germline V gene encodes CDR1 SGHTA and CDR2 FQGNSA. The CDR3 spells CASSPYGGEKFF. In DNA, the CDR3 is TGTGCCAGCAGCCCTTACGGGGGGGAGAAGTTCTTC.

The chain joins TRBV6-2 or TRBV6-3 to TRBJ1-2; no clear D gene. Trimming took 2 bases from V and 8 from J, leaving 6 bases between them. The CDR3 is 11 amino acids. From germline, CDR1 is MNHEY and CDR2 SVGEGT. CDR3: CASSYGWGYTF. The CDR3 region has the DNA TGTGCCAGCAGTTACGGCTGGGGCTACACCTTC.